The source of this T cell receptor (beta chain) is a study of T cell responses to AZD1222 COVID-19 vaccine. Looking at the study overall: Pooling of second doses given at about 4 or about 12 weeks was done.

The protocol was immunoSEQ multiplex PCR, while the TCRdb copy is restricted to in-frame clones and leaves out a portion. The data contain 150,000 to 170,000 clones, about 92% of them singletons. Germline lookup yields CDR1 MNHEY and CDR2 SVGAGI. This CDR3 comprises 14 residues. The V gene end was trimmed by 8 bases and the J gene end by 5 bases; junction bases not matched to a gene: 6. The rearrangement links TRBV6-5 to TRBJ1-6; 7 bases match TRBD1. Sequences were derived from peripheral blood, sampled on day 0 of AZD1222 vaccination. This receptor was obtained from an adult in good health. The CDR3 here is CASATGVDNSPLHF. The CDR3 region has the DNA TGTGCCAGCGCTACAGGGGTAGATAATTCACCCCTCCACTTT.